Presented here are 8 T cell receptor beta chains from one specimen sequenced in a study of T cells after somatic rescue of genetic block. Sequenced by immunoSEQ multiplex PCR; TCRdb stores in-frame clones only, minus some. The table records 65,000 to 70,000 clones, approximately 90% of them present only once. The source material was peripheral blood mononuclear cells (PBMCs). The receptors were sampled from a man aged 40-55 years.

The chain is built from TRBV27 and TRBJ2-7; no clear D. The ends were cut back, 3 bases at V and 5 bases at J, with 23 bases in the middle. Germline V gives CDR1 MNHEY, CDR2 SMNVEV (reference sequence). There are 17 residues in the CDR3. As DNA, the CDR3 is TGTGCCAGCAGTTTTTTTGTTTTTCGTGAGAATCCCCACGAGCAGTACTTC. As protein: CASSFFVFRENPHEQYF.

CDR3 protein: CSVESWGSYGYTF. The CDR3 bases are TGCAGCGTTGAATCGTGGGGGAGCTATGGCTACACCTTC. The chain joins TRBV29-1 to TRBJ1-2; tentatively, D is TRBD1 (5 bases). The germline V gene has CDR1 SQVTM and CDR2 ANQGSEA. CDR3 size: 13 residues. Trimming took 2 bases from V and 4 from J, leaving 11 bases between them.

This sequence joins TRBV5-1 and TRBJ2-2, with 10 bases lining up with TRBD1. J was trimmed by 4 bases and V by 4 bases; bases with no gene match: 7. Germline V gene data show CDR1 as SGHRS and CDR2 as YFSETQ. This CDR3 has 16 amino acids. The CDR3 DNA follows: TGCGCCAGCAGCCTCCGGGACAGGGGCAGCACCGGGGAGCTGTTTTTT. Protein product: CASSLRDRGSTGELFF.

The chain joins TRBV2 to TRBJ2-7; D is undetermined. This CDR3 region has 13 residues. V lost 6 bases to trimming and J lost 3 bases, with 12 bases between them. Germline V gives CDR1 SNHLY, CDR2 FYNNEI. The CDR3 sequence: CASSPQQHYEQYF. DNA for the CDR3: TGTGCCAGCAGCCCTCAGCAACACTACGAGCAGTACTTC.

Concerning this clone: In the same sample, other DNA sequences code for this CDR3. The chain is built from TRBV7-9 and TRBJ2-7; D is unresolved. Germline V gene sequence: CDR1 SEHNR, CDR2 FQNEAQ (reference sequence). V was shortened by 4 bases and J by 4 bases, with 11 bases between the two germline ends. This CDR3 region has 13 residues. The DNA of the CDR3 is TGTGCCAGCAGCTCAGGTATCGCATACGAGCAGTACTTC. Its protein product is CASSSGIAYEQYF. Filled out from reference TRBV7-9 and TRBJ2-7, the complete variable domain reads DTGVSQNPRHKITKRGQNVTFRCDPISEHNRLYWYRQTLGQGPEFLTYFQNEAQLEKSRLLSDRFSAERPKGSFSTLEIQRTEQGDSAMYLCASSSGIAYEQYFGPGTRLTVT.

The chain recombines TRBV15 with TRBJ2-7; TRBD1 matches 8 bases. The CDR3 has 14 amino acids. V shed 3 bases and J 4 bases; nucleotides not matched to a gene: 5. CDR1 LNHNV and CDR2 YYDKDF come from the germline V gene (reference sequence). Written as DNA, the CDR3 is TGTGCCACCAGCAGGGACAGGGTCATGTACGAGCAGTACTTC. It is translated as CATSRDRVMYEQYF.

This chain links TRBV6-5 with TRBJ2-7, with a tentative D call TRBD1 (6 bases). Germline V gene sequence: CDR1 MNHEY, CDR2 SVGAGI. The CDR3 length is 12 residues. Trimming removed 6 bases at V and 4 bases at J, with 10 bases between. CDR3 sequence: CASSATGYEQYF. The CDR3, as DNA: TGTGCCAGCAGCGCGACAGGATACGAGCAGTACTTC.

V usage is TRBV19 and J usage is TRBJ2-7; TRBD1 matches at 11 bases. The trim removed 5 bases at V and 2 bases at J, leaving 5 bases unmatched. The CDR3 is 15 amino acids. Germline CDR1 reads LNHDA; CDR2 reads SQIVND (reference sequence). The CDR3 DNA sequence: TGTGCCAGTAGTGCTCGGGACAGGGGGACCTACGAGCAGTACTTC. Amino acid sequence: CASSARDRGTYEQYF.